Listed here are 9 T cell receptor beta chains from one sample, sequenced in a study of CD8 T cells in ankylosing spondylitis. MiXCR, run by TCRdb on the 5' RACE reads, gives a single entry per CDR3 protein. The sample records about 130,000 distinct CDR3 sequences, approximately 9.7% being singletons. The sequencing sample was made of blood, either unsorted or a sorted T cell fraction (not recorded which). The receptor set was obtained from a male donor with ankylosing spondylitis or in good health (not recorded which).

This clonotype appeared many times. This chain links TRBV7-2 with TRBJ2-7, with unresolved D. Per the germline V gene, CDR1 is SGHTA and CDR2 is FQGNSA. Deletions cut 4 bases from V and 4 bases from J, with 11 bases between. The CDR3 spans 13 residues. The CDR3 DNA sequence: TGTGCCAGCAGCTCCGGTCAGAATTACGAGCAGTACTTC. Residues: CASSSGQNYEQYF.

This clonotype came up many times. The rearrangement uses TRBV7-2 and TRBJ2-1; D call uncertain. The CDR3 consists of 14 residues. Trimming removed 0 bases from V and 8 bases from J, with 11 bases in between. The germline CDR1 and CDR2 sequences are SGHTA and FQGNSA. CDR3 sequence (DNA): TGTGCCAGCAGCTTAGCGGGGAATCGCGATGAGCAGTTCTTC. Its protein is CASSLAGNRDEQFF.

Ten or more counts support this clonotype. The chain has TRBV20-1 and TRBJ2-1; TRBD2 matches at 9 bases. The germline V gene encodes CDR1 DFQATT and CDR2 SNEGSKA (reference sequence). Trimming cost V 0 bases and J 4 bases; bases outside gene matches: 7. This CDR3 spans 16 amino acids. The CDR3 DNA is TGCAGTGCTAGAGATCGGGTACTAGCGGGTTACAATGAGCAGTTCTTC. Amino acids: CSARDRVLAGYNEQFF.

At least ten counts were recorded for this clonotype. The rearrangement uses TRBV20-1 and TRBJ1-1; possible D gene TRBD1, 5 bases. The germline CDR1 and CDR2 sequences are DFQATT and SNEGSKA (reference sequence). This CDR3 has 14 amino acids. V dropped 3 bases and J dropped 0 bases, with 11 bases sitting between them. This chain's CDR3 is CSASRRGMNTEAFF. The CDR3 coding sequence is TGCAGTGCTAGCCGGAGGGGAATGAACACTGAAGCTTTCTTT.

This clonotype was counted once. The gene calls are TRBV7-6 and TRBJ1-1, with TRBD1 as a possible D gene (6 bases). The germline gives CDR1 SGHVS, CDR2 FNYEAQ. V lost 5 bases and J lost 6, with 13 bases in between. CDR3 length: 13 residues. The CDR3 DNA reads as TGTGCCAGCAGCCCGGCGGGGGCTTCTGAAGCTTTCTTT. This codes for CASSPAGASEAFF.

The rearrangement uses TRBV12-3 or TRBV12-4 and TRBJ1-5; D is perhaps TRBD1 (5 bases). V was pared by 1 base and J by 4 bases, with 11 bases between. CDR3 length: 15 amino acids. The CDR3 bases are TGTGCCAGCAGTTTAGGTAGGGGACGTAATCAGCCCCAGCATTTT. Its protein product is CASSLGRGRNQPQHF.

The chain combines TRBV6-1 with TRBJ2-1; 11 bases align to TRBD2. V shed 6 bases and J 4 bases; nucleotides not matched to a gene: 8. The CDR3 consists of 16 residues. Germline values: CDR1 MNHNS, CDR2 SASEGT. Here the CDR3 reads CASSNPGLAEYNEQFF. The CDR3 DNA sequence: TGTGCCAGCAGCAACCCGGGACTAGCGGAATACAATGAGCAGTTCTTC.

This clonotype was found a few times. V and J are TRBV7-3 and TRBJ2-3, with TRBD1 matching 7 bases. CDR1 and CDR2 from the germline V gene are SGHTA and FQGTGA. The J segment lost 2 bases and the V segment lost 2 bases, leaving 10 bases of the junction unmatched. The CDR3 has 17 amino acids. For the CDR3, the DNA is TGTGCCAGCAGCTTACCGGGAACAGGGGTTCCCACAGATACGCAGTATTTT. Protein product: CASSLPGTGVPTDTQYF. The complete variable domain, with remaining parts taken from reference TRBV7-3 and TRBJ2-3, reads GAGVSQTPSNKVTEKGKYVELRCDPISGHTALYWYRQSLGQGPEFLIYFQGTGAADDSGLPNDRFFAVRPEGSVSTLKIQRTERGDSAVYLCASSLPGTGVPTDTQYFGPGTRLTVL.

This clonotype showed up many times. The CDR3 DNA is TGTGCCAGCAGCAAAACCGGGACAGGGGCCTACGAGCAGTACTTC. It is translated as CASSKTGTGAYEQYF. This chain joins TRBV7-3 and TRBJ2-7, with 10 bases aligning to TRBD1. CDR1 and CDR2 (germline): SGHTA, FQGTGA. With 5 bases clipped from V and 2 bases from J, the junction kept 6 bases outside the gene matches. The CDR3 has 15 amino acids. The full variable domain, rest sourced from reference TRBV7-3 and TRBJ2-7, is GAGVSQTPSNKVTEKGKYVELRCDPISGHTALYWYRQSLGQGPEFLIYFQGTGAADDSGLPNDRFFAVRPEGSVSTLKIQRTERGDSAVYLCASSKTGTGAYEQYFGPGTRLTVT.